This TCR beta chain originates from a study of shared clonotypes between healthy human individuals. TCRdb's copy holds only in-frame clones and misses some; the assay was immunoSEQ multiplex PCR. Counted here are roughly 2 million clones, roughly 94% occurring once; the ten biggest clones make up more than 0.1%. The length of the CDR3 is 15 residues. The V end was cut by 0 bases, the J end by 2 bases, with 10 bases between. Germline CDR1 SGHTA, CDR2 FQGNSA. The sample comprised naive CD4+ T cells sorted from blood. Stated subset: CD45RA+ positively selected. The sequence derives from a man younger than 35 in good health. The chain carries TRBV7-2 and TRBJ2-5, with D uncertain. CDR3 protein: CASSLAGLQQETQYF. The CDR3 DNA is TGTGCCAGCAGCTTAGCTGGGCTACAGCAAGAGACCCAGTACTTC. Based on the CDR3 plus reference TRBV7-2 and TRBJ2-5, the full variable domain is GAGVSQSPSNKVTEKGKDVELRCDPISGHTALYWYRQSLGQGLEFLIYFQGNSAPDKSGLPSDRFSAERTGGSVSTLTIQRTQQEDSAVYLCASSLAGLQQETQYFGPGTRLLVL.